This T cell receptor (beta chain) originates from a study of radiotherapy plus CTLA-4 blockade in lung cancer. Study-wide findings and caveats: Subsequent to radiotherapy plus ipilimumab, tumor-derived TCR clones underwent expansion in blood.

In regard to this clone: Its specificity is not known.

Data came from immunoSEQ multiplex PCR; TCRdb stores just in-frame clones and leaves some out. In the table there are 70,000 to 100,000 clones, about 90% of which are singletons. The source was peripheral blood, collected from a patient treated with radiotherapy plus ipilimumab. This TCR was recovered from a human donor with non-small cell lung cancer who had a partial response to radiotherapy plus ipilimumab.

Here the CDR3 reads CASSSGQGSEQYF. The CDR3 DNA follows: TGTGCCAGCAGTTCCGGTCAGGGATCCGAGCAGTACTTC. The V and J genes are TRBV28 and TRBJ2-7; D is possibly TRBD1 (5 bases). The V end lost 4 bases, the J end lost 6 bases, and 13 bases lay between the germline ends. The CDR3 totals 13 residues. Germline lookup yields CDR1 MDHEN and CDR2 SYDVKM.